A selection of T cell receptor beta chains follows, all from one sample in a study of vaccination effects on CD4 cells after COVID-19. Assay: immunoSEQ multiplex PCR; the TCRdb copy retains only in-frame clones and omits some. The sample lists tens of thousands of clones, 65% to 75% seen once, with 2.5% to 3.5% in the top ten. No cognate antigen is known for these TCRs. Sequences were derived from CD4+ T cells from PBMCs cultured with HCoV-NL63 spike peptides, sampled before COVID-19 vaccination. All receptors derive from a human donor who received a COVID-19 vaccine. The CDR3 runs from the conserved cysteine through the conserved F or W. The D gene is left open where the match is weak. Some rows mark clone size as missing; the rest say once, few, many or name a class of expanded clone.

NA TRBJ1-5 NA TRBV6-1 TGTGCCAGCAGTGAGTTGGACAGTCAGCCCCAGCATTTT CASSELDSQPQHF
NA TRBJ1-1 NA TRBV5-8 TGTGCCAGCAGCTCCAGGGTGATTATAGCCACTGAAGCTTTCTTT CASSSRVIIATEAFF
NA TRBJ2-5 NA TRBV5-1 TGCGCCAGCTCGAGGGAGGCCCCCGGGGAGACCCAGTACTTC CASSREAPGETQYF
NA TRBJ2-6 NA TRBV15 TGTGCCACCAGCAGAACCTGGGGATTTGGAGGGGCCAACGTCCTGACTTTC CATSRTWGFGGANVLTF
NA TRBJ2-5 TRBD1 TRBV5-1 TGCGCCAGCAGCTTGGACAGGGGGAGAGAGACCCAGTACTTC CASSLDRGRETQYF
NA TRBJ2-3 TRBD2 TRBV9 TGTGCCAGCAGCATTTCTGCTGGGACTAGCGGGGGGGGCAAAGATACGCAGTATTTT CASSISAGTSGGGKDTQYF
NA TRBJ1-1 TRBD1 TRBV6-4 TGTGCCAGCTCGGGACAGGGGAACCCGGGGGGTGAAGCTTTCTTT CASSGQGNPGGEAFF
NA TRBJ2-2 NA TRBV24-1 TGTGCCACCAGTGATTTGGGCAGGGGGAACACCGGGGAGCTGTTTTTT CATSDLGRGNTGELFF
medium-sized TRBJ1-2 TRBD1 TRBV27 TGTGCCAGCCTACATTGGGGGACAGGGGGCAGGTATGGCTACACCTTC CASLHWGTGGRYGYTF
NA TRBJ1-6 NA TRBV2 TGTGCCAGCATCCCTTCCCCCGGGGCCCAAAATTCACCCCTCCACTTT CASIPSPGAQNSPLHF